This entry concerns a single TCR beta chain. Trimming cost V 1 base and J 7 bases, with 10 bases left between them. This CDR3 has 13 residues. Germline CDR1 SGHTA, CDR2 FQGNSA. These data come from a study of Ad26.COV2.S vaccination and SARS-CoV-2 variants. Some clones are missing from TCRdb's copy, which holds only in-frame ones; the method was immunoSEQ multiplex PCR. This table holds around 250,000 clones, about 89% found once. The treatment is: roughly 18 received Ad26.COV2.S at low or high dose, single or two shots; 5 received placebo; per-sample allocation not given. All samples were drawn on day 63, counting from the first vaccine or placebo injection.

The source material was peripheral blood, sampled in a trial of Ad26.COV2.S vaccine versus placebo. This sequence was found in a person aged 18-60 years who received the Ad26.COV2.S COVID-19 vaccine or a placebo. The chain employs TRBV7-2 and TRBJ1-1, with D possibly being TRBD1 (6 bases). The CDR3 loop reads CASSLDRDDEAFF. DNA for the CDR3: TGTGCCAGCAGCTTAGACAGGGACGATGAAGCTTTCTTT.